Reported below is one TCR beta chain. Its antigen is not known. The entry originates in a study of cytomegalovirus exposure and HLA in healthy donors. Study results and caveats: It was reportedly the case that the classifier diagnosed cytomegalovirus status with high specificity and sensitivity. Cytomegalovirus association was assigned to 150 to 200 TCR beta chains. Another analysis was done later, and it associated 16,951 TCR beta sequences with HLA alleles at 0.05 false discovery rate.

This PCR relied on a set of 60 Vbeta primers and 13 Jbeta primers. Measured with immunoSEQ multiplex PCR; TCRdb has only the in-frame clones, and not every one. The sample contains about 130,000 clones, roughly 78% of which appear only once. The CDR3 is 15 amino acids. Germline V gene sequence: CDR1 MNHEY, CDR2 SMNVEV (reference sequence). J was trimmed by 9 bases and V by 1 base; bases with no gene match: 5. The chain combines TRBV27 with TRBJ2-3; 12 bases are a match to TRBD1. The sequencing sample was made of PBMCs. The TCR comes from a man under 40 in good health and CMV-seropositive. The CDR3 DNA reads as TGTGCCAGCAGTTTATTAGGGACAGGGGGCGGCACGCAGTATTTT. Protein sequence: CASSLLGTGGGTQYF.